The rows below give T cell receptor beta chains drawn from one sample of a study of shared clonotypes between healthy human individuals. The repertoire was sequenced with immunoSEQ multiplex PCR; TCRdb's copy has only in-frame clones and lacks some. Of about 2 million clones in the sample, approximately 94% are singletons; the top ten hold roughly 1%. Sequenced: naive CD8+ T cells sorted from blood. The receptors were sampled from a man younger than 30 in good health. CDR3s include the opening cysteine and the closing phenylalanine or tryptophan.

V: TRBV6-5
J: TRBJ2-5
CDR3: CASSYTGDETQYF

V: TRBV7-3
J: TRBJ2-1
CDR3: CASSYGTHNEQFF

V: TRBV10-3
J: TRBJ1-1
CDR3: CAISAIGSTGTEAFF

V: TRBV6-1
J: TRBJ1-5
CDR3: CAIESTGYSNQPQHF

V: TRBV11-3
J: TRBJ2-1
CDR3: CASSDGLVDEQFF

V: TRBV6-1
J: TRBJ2-7
CDR3: CASSDTSAYEQYF

V: TRBV5-1
J: TRBJ1-5
CDR3: CASSLAPDQPQHF

V: TRBV6-1
J: TRBJ2-7
CDR3: CASSDGTDGIYEQYF

V: TRBV5-6
J: TRBJ2-7
CDR3: CASSLVDNYEQYF

V: TRBV27
J: TRBJ2-7
CDR3: CASSTTGSGYEQYF

V: TRBV7-9
J: TRBJ2-7
CDR3: CASSQLGNYEQYF

V: TRBV7-9
J: TRBJ2-7
CDR3: CASSRDTTYEQYF

V: TRBV25-1
J: TRBJ2-1
CDR3: CASSLAGGVDEQFF

V: TRBV4-1
J: TRBJ2-1
CDR3: CASSHTDVYNEQFF

V: TRBV5-4
J: TRBJ2-7
CDR3: CAGLRGHEQYF

V: TRBV5-4
J: TRBJ2-2
CDR3: CASSLAADFTGELFF

V: TRBV10-3
J: TRBJ2-7
CDR3: CAITEGELTSYEQYF

V: TRBV15
J: TRBJ2-7
CDR3: CATSILHPSGTYEQYF

V: TRBV2
J: TRBJ1-2
CDR3: CASLPPGQMYGYTF

V: TRBV27
J: TRBJ1-5
CDR3: CASRGPGQPQHF

V: TRBV4-1
J: TRBJ1-6
CDR3: CASSQALIGDSPLHF

V: TRBV2
J: TRBJ2-7
CDR3: CASRPLDRAHEQYF

V: TRBV6-5
J: TRBJ1-1
CDR3: CASSYGREMTEAFF

V: TRBV5-4
J: TRBJ2-7
CDR3: CASSLREGVEQYF

V: TRBV20-1
J: TRBJ2-7
CDR3: CSATTGSEQYF

V: TRBV13
J: TRBJ2-3
CDR3: CASSDQGDFTDTQYF

V: TRBV12-5
J: TRBJ2-5
CDR3: CASGAPRGGETQYF

V: TRBV6-1
J: TRBJ1-1
CDR3: CASSDDRGRTEAFF

V: TRBV4-3
J: TRBJ1-2
CDR3: CASSQDWGEEDGYTF

V: TRBV4-3
J: TRBJ2-7
CDR3: CASSQGDGYEQYF

V: TRBV9
J: TRBJ1-2
CDR3: CASSLTGEWNYGYTF

V: TRBV13
J: TRBJ2-1
CDR3: CASSFSGGGYNEQFF

V: TRBV28
J: TRBJ2-7
CDR3: CASSLRGLSSYEQYF

V: TRBV2
J: TRBJ2-1
CDR3: CASTPRDRLYNEQFF

V: TRBV28
J: TRBJ1-5
CDR3: CASSSLGDQPQHF

V: TRBV6-5
J: TRBJ1-3
CDR3: CASSYGTGGSGNTIYF

V: TRBV9
J: TRBJ2-7
CDR3: CASSVGTGVYEQYF

V: TRBV6-1
J: TRBJ2-3
CDR3: CASSVFLAGTEPSTDTQYF

V: TRBV6-1
J: TRBJ1-2
CDR3: CASSERGNRHYGYTF

V: TRBV21-1
J: TRBJ1-2
CDR3: CASSRPGQRSYGYTF

V: TRBV6-5
J: TRBJ1-1
CDR3: CASSYARWQGVTEAFF

V: TRBV5-6
J: TRBJ2-7
CDR3: CASSFAGLNEQYF